The rows below give T cell receptor beta chains drawn from one sample of a study of cytotoxic CD8 clonotypes in ibrutinib-treated CLL. Using immunoSEQ multiplex PCR, the repertoire was profiled, and TCRdb retains in-frame clones only, with some absent. The data contain tens of thousands of clones, 71% of them seen just once; the ten biggest clones take up approximately 15%. The sequencing used PBMCs, collected at disease progression, from a patient treated with ibrutinib. The origin of the receptors is a human donor with chronic lymphocytic leukemia. Each CDR3 is given with its conserved first and last residue. The D gene is left open where the match is weak. Size values are once, few and many counts, or a class for expanded clones, and some rows have none.

j_gene: TRBJ1-5
v_gene: TRBV19
abundance: .
len: 15
d_gene: .
CDR3aa: CASSINLLSNQPQHF
CDR3nt: TGTGCCAGTAGTATTAATCTCCTGAGCAATCAGCCCCAGCATTTT

j_gene: TRBJ1-5
v_gene: TRBV7-9
abundance: .
len: 13
d_gene: .
CDR3aa: CASSLGQGQPQHF
CDR3nt: TGTGCCAGCAGCTTAGGCCAGGGTCAGCCCCAGCATTTT

j_gene: TRBJ2-5
v_gene: TRBV7-6
abundance: once
len: 14
d_gene: .
CDR3aa: CASSLAAGSETQYF
CDR3nt: TGTGCCAGCAGCTTAGCGGCAGGATCAGAGACCCAGTACTTC

j_gene: TRBJ1-5
v_gene: TRBV10-3
abundance: few
len: 15
d_gene: .
CDR3aa: CAISEGIYSNQPQHF
CDR3nt: TGTGCCATCAGTGAGGGCATTTATAGCAATCAGCCCCAGCATTTT

j_gene: TRBJ2-1
v_gene: TRBV4-2
abundance: .
len: 15
d_gene: TRBD2
CDR3aa: CASSQQRSLLAGVIF
CDR3nt: TGTGCCAGCAGCCAACAAAGGTCCCTACTAGCGGGGGTGATCTTC

j_gene: TRBJ1-1
v_gene: TRBV9
abundance: few
len: 14
d_gene: .
CDR3aa: CASSVRDLNTEAFF
CDR3nt: TGTGCCAGCAGCGTAAGGGATCTGAACACTGAAGCTTTCTTT

j_gene: TRBJ2-6
v_gene: TRBV4-2
abundance: .
len: 17
d_gene: .
CDR3aa: CASSQDRRASGANVLTF
CDR3nt: TGTGCCAGCAGCCAAGATAGAAGGGCATCTGGGGCCAACGTCCTGACTTTC

j_gene: TRBJ2-3
v_gene: TRBV25-1
abundance: .
len: 14
d_gene: .
CDR3aa: CASSERLSTDTQYF
CDR3nt: TGTGCCAGCAGTGAAAGGCTGAGCACAGATACGCAGTATTTT

j_gene: TRBJ2-3
v_gene: TRBV19
abundance: .
len: 17
d_gene: .
CDR3aa: CASSIASTGTVSNTQYF
CDR3nt: TGTGCCAGTAGTATAGCTTCGACAGGGACTGTCTCTAATACGCAGTATTTT

j_gene: TRBJ1-2
v_gene: TRBV2
abundance: .
len: 14
d_gene: .
CDR3aa: CASSEKSWGADYTF
CDR3nt: TGTGCCAGCAGTGAAAAATCATGGGGGGCAGACTACACCTTC

j_gene: TRBJ1-2
v_gene: TRBV10-3
abundance: .
len: 15
d_gene: TRBD1
CDR3aa: CAISRAGTGRYGYTF
CDR3nt: TGTGCCATCAGTCGCGCCGGGACAGGCCGATATGGCTACACCTTC

j_gene: TRBJ2-1
v_gene: TRBV27
abundance: .
len: 14
d_gene: .
CDR3aa: CASSSQGGRNEQFF
CDR3nt: TGTGCCAGCAGTTCCCAGGGGGGGAGGAATGAGCAGTTCTTC

j_gene: TRBJ2-5
v_gene: TRBV19
abundance: .
len: 11
d_gene: .
CDR3aa: CASSAGETQYF
CDR3nt: TGTGCCAGCTCCGCGGGAGAGACCCAGTACTTC

j_gene: TRBJ1-2
v_gene: TRBV6-1
abundance: .
len: 15
d_gene: .
CDR3aa: CATADPGHTNYGYTF
CDR3nt: TGCGCCACCGCTGACCCAGGACACACGAACTATGGCTACACCTTC

j_gene: TRBJ1-3
v_gene: TRBV5-5
abundance: .
len: 14
d_gene: .
CDR3aa: CASSGYGSGNTIYF
CDR3nt: TGTGCCAGCAGCGGGTATGGCTCTGGAAACACCATATATTTT

j_gene: TRBJ1-1
v_gene: TRBV11-2
abundance: .
len: 14
d_gene: .
CDR3aa: CASSLRGGNTEAFF
CDR3nt: TGTGCCAGCAGCCTGCGCGGGGGGAACACTGAAGCTTTCTTT

j_gene: TRBJ1-4
v_gene: TRBV10-2
abundance: .
len: 14
d_gene: .
CDR3aa: CASSEWTVNEKLFF
CDR3nt: TGCGCCAGCAGTGAATGGACAGTCAATGAAAAACTGTTTTTT

j_gene: TRBJ1-4
v_gene: TRBV13
abundance: .
len: 18
d_gene: TRBD1
CDR3aa: CASSRKPGQVATNEKLFF
CDR3nt: TGTGCCAGCAGCAGAAAACCGGGACAGGTCGCAACTAATGAAAAACTGTTTTTT

j_gene: TRBJ1-1
v_gene: TRBV21-1
abundance: .
len: 20
d_gene: .
CDR3aa: CASCFRRFRDRIISGTEAFF
CDR3nt: TGTGCCAGCTGCTTCCGGCGGTTTAGGGACAGGATAATATCCGGCACTGAAGCTTTCTTT

j_gene: TRBJ2-1
v_gene: TRBV5-6
abundance: .
len: 19
d_gene: .
CDR3aa: CASRRLMAGGISSYNEQFF
CDR3nt: TGTGCCAGCAGACGACTCATGGCAGGGGGGATTAGCTCCTACAATGAGCAGTTCTTC

j_gene: TRBJ2-7
v_gene: TRBV6-1
abundance: .
len: 15
d_gene: TRBD1
CDR3aa: CASSELGQGPYEQYF
CDR3nt: TGTGCCAGCAGTGAACTGGGACAGGGACCCTACGAGCAGTACTTC

j_gene: TRBJ1-2
v_gene: TRBV19
abundance: .
len: 14
d_gene: .
CDR3aa: CASDEGTTGYGYTF
CDR3nt: TGTGCCAGTGATGAGGGAACCACAGGGTATGGCTACACCTTC

j_gene: TRBJ1-5
v_gene: TRBV2
abundance: few
len: 14
d_gene: TRBD1
CDR3aa: CASGTDRVNQPQHF
CDR3nt: TGTGCCAGCGGCACCGACAGGGTCAATCAGCCCCAGCATTTT

j_gene: TRBJ2-4
v_gene: TRBV13
abundance: .
len: 15
d_gene: .
CDR3aa: CASSSTGGGGHIQYF
CDR3nt: TGTGCCAGCAGCTCCACAGGCGGTGGGGGGCACATTCAGTACTTC

j_gene: TRBJ1-2
v_gene: TRBV4-1
abundance: .
len: 15
d_gene: .
CDR3aa: CASSQGDRTAYGYTF
CDR3nt: TGCGCCAGCAGCCAAGGCGATAGGACAGCCTATGGCTACACCTTC

j_gene: TRBJ1-6
v_gene: TRBV6-1
abundance: few
len: 13
d_gene: .
CDR3aa: CATNRDGDSPLHF
CDR3nt: TGTGCCACTAATCGGGACGGAGATTCACCCCTCCACTTT

j_gene: TRBJ2-6
v_gene: TRBV14
abundance: .
len: 17
d_gene: .
CDR3aa: CASSQDRGRSGANVLTF
CDR3nt: TGTGCCAGCAGCCAAGATCGGGGGAGGTCTGGGGCCAACGTCCTGACTTTC

j_gene: TRBJ2-5
v_gene: TRBV5-4
abundance: .
len: 14
d_gene: .
CDR3aa: CASSLGIAGQTQYF
CDR3nt: TGTGCCAGCAGCCTGGGGATTGCGGGTCAGACCCAGTACTTC

j_gene: TRBJ2-7
v_gene: TRBV23-1
abundance: .
len: 14
d_gene: .
CDR3aa: CASSQGQLPYEQYF
CDR3nt: TGCGCCAGCAGTCAAGGTCAGCTCCCCTACGAGCAGTACTTC

j_gene: TRBJ1-3
v_gene: TRBV6-5
abundance: .
len: 16
d_gene: .
CDR3aa: CASSYGDYSSGNTIYF
CDR3nt: TGTGCCAGCAGTTACGGGGACTATTCTTCTGGAAACACCATATATTTT

j_gene: TRBJ2-1
v_gene: TRBV11-2
abundance: few
len: 15
d_gene: .
CDR3aa: CASSLGRSSYNEQFF
CDR3nt: TGTGCCAGCAGCTTAGGCAGAAGCTCCTACAATGAGCAGTTCTTC

j_gene: TRBJ2-2
v_gene: TRBV27
abundance: many
len: 14
d_gene: TRBD1
CDR3aa: CASRWTGLTGELFF
CDR3nt: TGTGCCAGCAGGTGGACAGGGTTGACCGGGGAGCTGTTTTTT

j_gene: TRBJ1-1
v_gene: TRBV29-1
abundance: .
len: 12
d_gene: .
CDR3aa: CSVDRGSTEAFF
CDR3nt: TGCAGCGTTGACAGGGGTAGCACTGAAGCTTTCTTT

j_gene: TRBJ1-2
v_gene: TRBV15
abundance: .
len: 14
d_gene: .
CDR3aa: CATSRAQANYGYTF
CDR3nt: TGTGCCACCAGCAGAGCGCAGGCTAACTATGGCTACACCTTC

j_gene: TRBJ2-3
v_gene: TRBV28
abundance: .
len: 15
d_gene: .
CDR3aa: CASSEFRGAGDTQYF
CDR3nt: TGTGCCAGCAGTGAATTTAGGGGGGCAGGAGATACGCAGTATTTT

j_gene: TRBJ2-6
v_gene: TRBV14
abundance: few
len: 13
d_gene: .
CDR3aa: CASRVAGANVLTF
CDR3nt: TGTGCCAGCAGGGTAGCTGGGGCCAACGTCCTGACTTTC

j_gene: TRBJ2-2
v_gene: TRBV5-6
abundance: .
len: 13
d_gene: .
CDR3aa: CASSLDGYGELFF
CDR3nt: TGTGCCAGCAGCTTGGACGGGTACGGGGAGCTGTTTTTT

j_gene: TRBJ2-1
v_gene: TRBV7-6
abundance: .
len: 17
d_gene: TRBD2
CDR3aa: CASSSSPGGLVTNEQFF
CDR3nt: TGTGCCAGCAGCTCATCCCCTGGGGGACTAGTGACGAATGAGCAGTTCTTC

j_gene: TRBJ2-3
v_gene: TRBV6-4
abundance: .
len: 15
d_gene: .
CDR3aa: CASSESAGSTDTQYF
CDR3nt: TGTGCCAGCAGTGAGTCCGCGGGGTCAACAGATACGCAGTATTTT

j_gene: TRBJ1-2
v_gene: TRBV7-8
abundance: few
len: 14
d_gene: .
CDR3aa: CASSLFSDTDGYTF
CDR3nt: TGTGCCAGCAGCTTATTCTCGGACACCGATGGCTACACCTTC

j_gene: TRBJ1-2
v_gene: TRBV6-5
abundance: .
len: 13
d_gene: TRBD1
CDR3aa: CASRKQGRGGYTF
CDR3nt: TGTGCCAGCAGAAAACAGGGGAGAGGGGGCTACACCTTC

j_gene: TRBJ2-7
v_gene: TRBV5-4
abundance: .
len: 15
d_gene: .
CDR3aa: CASSPGQWGSYEQYF
CDR3nt: TGTGCCAGCAGCCCAGGTCAATGGGGTTCCTACGAGCAGTACTTC

j_gene: TRBJ2-3
v_gene: TRBV27
abundance: .
len: 15
d_gene: TRBD1
CDR3aa: CASSLFDRGQNTQYF
CDR3nt: TGTGCCAGCAGTTTATTTGACAGGGGGCAAAATACGCAGTATTTT

j_gene: TRBJ1-2
v_gene: TRBV19
abundance: once
len: 13
d_gene: .
CDR3aa: CASSTRREPGYTF
CDR3nt: TGTGCCAGTAGTACGCGAAGGGAGCCGGGCTACACCTTC

j_gene: TRBJ1-4
v_gene: TRBV5-1
abundance: .
len: 15
d_gene: .
CDR3aa: CASSLVGQYNEKLFF
CDR3nt: TGCGCCAGCAGCTTGGTGGGCCAGTATAATGAAAAACTGTTTTTT

j_gene: TRBJ1-1
v_gene: TRBV10-2
abundance: .
len: 14
d_gene: .
CDR3aa: CASTPTTMNTEAFF
CDR3nt: TGCGCCAGCACCCCGACAACCATGAACACTGAAGCTTTCTTT

j_gene: TRBJ2-1
v_gene: TRBV6-5
abundance: .
len: 16
d_gene: .
CDR3aa: CASSSLRTYFGNEQFF
CDR3nt: TGTGCCAGCAGTTCCCTACGGACGTATTTCGGGAATGAGCAGTTCTTC

j_gene: TRBJ1-2
v_gene: TRBV2
abundance: .
len: 15
d_gene: .
CDR3aa: CASRPRAVTDYGYTF
CDR3nt: TGTGCCAGCAGGCCCCGGGCAGTCACAGACTATGGCTACACCTTC

j_gene: TRBJ2-3
v_gene: TRBV5-4
abundance: .
len: 14
d_gene: .
CDR3aa: CASSLGDFRDTQYF
CDR3nt: TGTGCCAGCAGCTTGGGAGACTTCAGGGATACGCAGTATTTT

j_gene: TRBJ1-1
v_gene: TRBV9
abundance: .
len: 13
d_gene: .
CDR3aa: CASSVASGGKAFF
CDR3nt: TGTGCCAGCAGCGTAGCTTCGGGGGGGAAAGCTTTCTTT

j_gene: TRBJ1-2
v_gene: TRBV29-1
abundance: few
len: 12
d_gene: .
CDR3aa: CSGWGATYGYTF
CDR3nt: TGCAGCGGGTGGGGGGCGACCTATGGCTACACCTTC

j_gene: TRBJ2-7
v_gene: TRBV7-6
abundance: once
len: 13
d_gene: TRBD1
CDR3aa: CASQRQGTAEQYF
CDR3nt: TGTGCCAGCCAGAGACAGGGGACGGCCGAGCAGTACTTC

j_gene: TRBJ1-2
v_gene: TRBV29-1
abundance: .
len: 13
d_gene: TRBD1
CDR3aa: CSAGQGDGYGYTF
CDR3nt: TGCAGCGCCGGACAGGGGGATGGGTATGGCTACACCTTC

j_gene: TRBJ2-1
v_gene: TRBV5-1
abundance: .
len: 15
d_gene: TRBD1
CDR3aa: CASSFLQGAYNEQFF
CDR3nt: TGCGCCAGCAGCTTCCTCCAGGGGGCCTACAATGAGCAGTTCTTC

j_gene: TRBJ1-5
v_gene: TRBV6-1
abundance: .
len: 16
d_gene: .
CDR3aa: CASSEKERNINQPQHF
CDR3nt: TGTGCCAGCAGTGAAAAGGAACGTAATATCAATCAGCCCCAGCATTTT

j_gene: TRBJ1-2
v_gene: TRBV28
abundance: .
len: 15
d_gene: .
CDR3aa: CASSLRNRDNYGYTF
CDR3nt: TGTGCCAGCAGTTTAAGAAACAGGGATAACTATGGCTACACCTTC

j_gene: TRBJ2-7
v_gene: TRBV29-1
abundance: .
len: 14
d_gene: TRBD1
CDR3aa: CSVEGGQGADEQYF
CDR3nt: TGCAGCGTTGAAGGCGGGCAGGGGGCTGACGAGCAGTACTTC

j_gene: TRBJ1-2
v_gene: TRBV28
abundance: .
len: 15
d_gene: TRBD1
CDR3aa: CASSFLGQGAGGYTF
CDR3nt: TGTGCCAGCAGTTTTTTGGGACAGGGGGCGGGAGGCTACACCTTC

j_gene: TRBJ2-7
v_gene: TRBV7-2
abundance: .
len: 15
d_gene: TRBD2
CDR3aa: CASSLRPSGGPEQYF
CDR3nt: TGTGCCAGCAGCTTAAGGCCTAGCGGGGGGCCCGAGCAGTACTTC

j_gene: TRBJ1-5
v_gene: TRBV27
abundance: few
len: 14
d_gene: .
CDR3aa: CASSLLGPNQPQHF
CDR3nt: TGTGCCAGCAGTTTATTGGGCCCCAATCAGCCCCAGCATTTT